This TCR beta chain was observed in a study of blood T cell repertoires in COVID-19. Background on the study: Collection of acute and convalescent COVID-19 samples took place in the United States, Italy and Spain. PBMCs, B-cell-depleted T cells, or T cells were the source of the cDNA or gDNA that made up the material.

Study processing details: Quantification of nucleated cells was approximated via reference gene primer amplification. The assay was immunoSEQ multiplex PCR, and TCRdb's table has in-frame clones only and misses some. V, J and clone size were drawn from that table, and D and trimming were deduced from the DNA. The repertoire holds approximately 150,000 clones, with more than 65% as singletons. This TCR derives from a man in his 70s with active or convalescent COVID-19. Sequencing used peripheral blood.

The CDR3 DNA reads as TGTGCCAGCAGCTCACCGGGACAGGGGGCTGTTGGCTACACCTTC. It is translated as CASSSPGQGAVGYTF. The chain has TRBV7-2 and TRBJ1-2; TRBD1 agrees at 12 bases. The CDR3 consists of 15 residues. Germline CDR1 reads SGHTA; CDR2 reads FQGNSA. V lost 4 bases, J lost 7 bases, and 7 bases stayed unmatched. Combining the CDR3 with reference TRBV7-2 and TRBJ1-2 gives the whole variable domain GAGVSQSPSNKVTEKGKDVELRCDPISGHTALYWYRQSLGQGLEFLIYFQGNSAPDKSGLPSDRFSAERTGGSVSTLTIQRTQQEDSAVYLCASSSPGQGAVGYTFGSGTRLTVV.